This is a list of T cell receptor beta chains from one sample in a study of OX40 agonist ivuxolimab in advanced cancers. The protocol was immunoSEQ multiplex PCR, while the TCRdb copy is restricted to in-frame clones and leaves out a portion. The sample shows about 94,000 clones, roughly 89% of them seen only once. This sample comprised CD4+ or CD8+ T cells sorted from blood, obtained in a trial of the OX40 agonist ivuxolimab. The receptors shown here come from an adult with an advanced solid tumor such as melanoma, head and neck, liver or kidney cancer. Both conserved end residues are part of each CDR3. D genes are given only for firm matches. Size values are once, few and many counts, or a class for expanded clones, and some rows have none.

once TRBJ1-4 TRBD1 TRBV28 TGTGCCAGCACCCCCAGTAGGGGGCAGGGAAAGGGACTGTTTTTT CASTPSRGQGKGLFF
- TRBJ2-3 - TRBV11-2 TGTGCCAGCATCCGGACAGCCTCTAGCACAGATACGCAGTATTTT CASIRTASSTDTQYF
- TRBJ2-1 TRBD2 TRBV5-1 TGCGCCAGCAGCGTTAGCGGGAGGCCGACCTACAATGAGCAGTTCTTC CASSVSGRPTYNEQFF
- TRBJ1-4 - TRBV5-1 TGCGCCAGCAGCTTGGGGACAACAACTAATGAAAAACTGTTTTTT CASSLGTTTNEKLFF
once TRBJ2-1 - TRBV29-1 TGCAGCGTTGAATTACTAGGGCATGAGCAGTTCTTC CSVELLGHEQFF
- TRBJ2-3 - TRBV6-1 TGTGCCAGCAGTGAACAAAACACAGATACGCAGTATTTT CASSEQNTDTQYF
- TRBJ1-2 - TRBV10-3 TGTGCCATCAGTGAGTCGACTGGGCCCGATACTCGGGGGGGCTACACCTTC CAISESTGPDTRGGYTF
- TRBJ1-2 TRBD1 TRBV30 TGTGCCTGGAGTGGGGACAGGGGATATGGCTACACCTTC CAWSGDRGYGYTF
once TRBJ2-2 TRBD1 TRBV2 TGTGCCAGCAGGTCACCGGGACAGGGGGCGAACACCGGGGAGCTGTTTTTT CASRSPGQGANTGELFF
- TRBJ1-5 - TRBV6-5 TGTGCCAGCAGTTACTCGGTTGACCGAGGGCCCCAGCATTTT CASSYSVDRGPQHF
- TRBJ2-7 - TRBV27 TGTGCCAGCAGTTTACAGGGGGGCGTGGTCTACGAGCAGTACTTC CASSLQGGVVYEQYF
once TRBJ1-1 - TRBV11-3 TGTGCCAGCAGCTTAGGAGGCAGTTTGAACACTGAAGCTTTCTTT CASSLGGSLNTEAFF
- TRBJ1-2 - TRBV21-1 TGTGCCAGCAGCAAACGGCGCATAGACTATGGCTACACCTTC CASSKRRIDYGYTF
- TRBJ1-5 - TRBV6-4 TGTGCCAGCAGCCCCCGGGAAGGAGATCAGCCCCAGCATTTT CASSPREGDQPQHF
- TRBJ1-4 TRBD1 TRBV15 TGTGCCACCAGCCCGGATAGACAGGGGGCAGTAGGTGGTGAAAAACTGTTTTTT CATSPDRQGAVGGEKLFF
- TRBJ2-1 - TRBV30 TGTGCCTGGAGTGGAGGTCACAATGAGCAGTTCTTC CAWSGGHNEQFF
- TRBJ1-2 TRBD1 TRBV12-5 TGTGCTAGTGGTTTGGGGGGGCAGGGGGACGGTGGCTACACCTTC CASGLGGQGDGGYTF
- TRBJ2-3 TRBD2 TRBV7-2 TGTGCCAGCAGCAGACTAGCGGGAGTGGCAGATACGCAGTATTTT CASSRLAGVADTQYF
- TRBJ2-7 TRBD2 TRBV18 TGTGCCAGCTCACAATCACCGGGACTAGCGGCACACGAGCAGTACTTC CASSQSPGLAAHEQYF